The rows below give T cell receptor beta chains drawn from one sample of a study of early T cells in non-severe SARS-CoV-2 infection. In TCRdb, the 5' RACE reads were re-called with MiXCR into one record per CDR3 protein. Here the sample spans some 75,000 distinct CDR3 sequences, roughly an eighth being singletons. The sample was whole blood. The source of these receptors is an adult who was a healthcare worker with PCR-confirmed SARS-CoV-2 infection or an uninfected control (not recorded which). Both conserved end residues are part of each CDR3. D genes are given only for firm matches. A clone size is listed for some rows: how often the clone was seen (once, few, many), or a class if it is expanded.

V	D	size	J	CDR3	DNA
TRBV10-3	-	few	TRBJ2-3	CAISERGGTSDTQYF	TGTGCCATCAGTGAGAGAGGGGGGACTTCAGATACGCAGTATTTT
TRBV13	TRBD1	-	TRBJ1-3	CASSPRDRAGNTIYF	TGTGCCAGCAGCCCGCGGGACAGGGCTGGAAACACCATATATTTT
TRBV10-3	TRBD2	once	TRBJ2-5	CAFSETSGLQETQYF	TGTGCCTTCAGTGAGACTAGCGGGCTTCAAGAGACCCAGTACTTC
TRBV6-6	TRBD1	many	TRBJ2-7	CASSDSGTGVQKTYEQYF	TGTGCCAGCAGTGATTCCGGGACAGGGGTCCAGAAAACCTACGAGCAGTACTTC
TRBV20-1	TRBD2	many	TRBJ2-1	CSARTSGRSSYNEQFF	TGCAGTGCACGGACTAGCGGGCGTAGCTCCTACAATGAGCAGTTCTTC
TRBV5-1	-	-	TRBJ2-3	CASSGRGPVDTQYF	TGCGCCAGCAGCGGGAGGGGGCCGGTGGATACGCAGTATTTT
TRBV9	TRBD1	few	TRBJ1-3	CASSPIQGPGNTIYF	TGTGCCAGCAGCCCAATACAGGGGCCTGGAAACACCATATATTTT
TRBV6-5	-	many	TRBJ1-5	CASSITPEGNQPQHF	TGTGCCAGCAGTATAACCCCGGAGGGCAATCAGCCCCAGCATTTT
TRBV29-1	-	many	TRBJ2-7	CSVGQGIYEQYF	TGCAGCGTTGGGCAGGGCATCTACGAGCAGTACTTC
TRBV12-3/TRBV12-4	-	many	TRBJ1-2	CASSQGTYGYTF	TGTGCCAGCAGTCAGGGGACCTATGGCTACACCTTC
TRBV10-1	TRBD1	-	TRBJ2-2	CASSRSGQGNTGELFF	TGCGCCAGCAGTCGGTCGGGACAGGGTAACACCGGGGAGCTGTTTTTT
TRBV7-6	-	many	TRBJ2-7	CASSLDASYEQYF	TGTGCCAGCAGCTTAGACGCGAGTTACGAGCAGTACTTC
TRBV18	-	-	TRBJ2-7	CASSPHRDERKQYF	TGTGCCAGCTCACCTCACAGGGACGAAAGAAAGCAGTACTTC
TRBV20-1	-	many	TRBJ2-5	CSAREIPASIGTQYF	TGCAGTGCTAGAGAGATACCCGCGTCGATCGGGACCCAGTACTTC
TRBV10-3	TRBD2	-	TRBJ2-5	CAISPTSGASLGRQETQYF	TGTGCCATCAGCCCGACTAGCGGGGCATCACTCGGTAGACAAGAGACCCAGTACTTC
TRBV20-1	-	few	TRBJ2-7	CSARNGPYEQYF	TGCAGTGCTAGAAATGGACCTTACGAGCAGTACTTC
TRBV5-5	-	-	TRBJ2-3	CASDTSGPPYF	TGTGCCAGCGATACGAGCGGCCCGCCGTATTTT
TRBV19	TRBD1	many	TRBJ1-4	CASSSGQGREKLFF	TGTGCCAGTAGTTCGGGACAGGGGAGAGAAAAACTGTTTTTT
TRBV30	-	-	TRBJ2-7	CAWSSGTQLAYEQYF	TGTGCCTGGAGTTCCGGGACACAACTGGCCTACGAGCAGTACTTC
TRBV7-2	TRBD1	few	TRBJ2-2	CATPGTVNTGELFF	TGTGCCACCCCCGGGACAGTGAACACCGGGGAGCTGTTTTTT
TRBV3-1	-	many	TRBJ2-7	CASSPTPSGDHEQYF	TGTGCCAGCAGTCCCACACCCTCGGGGGACCACGAGCAGTACTTC
TRBV20-1	TRBD2	many	TRBJ2-5	CSATLAGGSQETQYF	TGCAGTGCTACCCTAGCGGGGGGCTCCCAAGAGACCCAGTACTTC
TRBV7-9	TRBD2	few	TRBJ2-7	CASSLAGTKDEQYF	TGTGCCAGCAGCTTAGCCGGGACTAAGGACGAGCAGTACTTC
TRBV5-4	-	many	TRBJ1-1	CASSHRAAFF	TGTGCCAGCAGCCACCGGGCGGCTTTCTTT
TRBV29-1	TRBD1	many	TRBJ1-2	CSFRTGDGYTF	TGCAGCTTCCGGACAGGGGATGGCTACACCTTC
TRBV14	-	few	TRBJ2-5	CASSQTQVGETQYF	TGTGCCAGCAGCCAAACACAGGTCGGGGAGACCCAGTACTTC
TRBV7-2	-	-	TRBJ1-5	CASSPRPGSGPQHF	TGTGCCAGCAGCCCCCGGCCGGGCTCAGGGCCCCAGCATTTT
TRBV18	-	-	TRBJ1-2	CASSPPSHDGYTF	TGTGCCAGCTCACCACCCTCACACGACGGCTACACCTTC
TRBV20-1	-	few	TRBJ2-2	CSARDSEGPPRSGELFF	TGCAGTGCTAGAGATTCGGAAGGGCCCCCTCGGAGCGGGGAGCTGTTTTTT
TRBV12-3/TRBV12-4	-	-	TRBJ2-7	CASRRPGRNYEQYF	TGTGCCAGCAGGAGACCGGGACGGAACTACGAGCAGTACTTC
TRBV6-5	TRBD2	-	TRBJ2-3	CASSQQFRASGGAFVTQYF	TGTGCCAGCAGCCAGCAGTTCCGGGCTAGCGGGGGGGCGTTTGTCACGCAGTATTTT
TRBV9	-	few	TRBJ1-1	CASSVMGGKSEAFF	TGTGCCAGCAGCGTGATGGGGGGTAAATCTGAAGCTTTCTTT
TRBV7-9	TRBD2	many	TRBJ2-1	CASSLVPGGKYNEQFF	TGTGCCAGCAGCTTAGTCCCCGGGGGGAAGTACAATGAGCAGTTCTTC
TRBV7-3	-	-	TRBJ2-3	CASSLTLVGGGADTQYF	TGTGCCAGCAGCTTAACGTTAGTCGGGGGTGGGGCAGATACGCAGTATTTT
TRBV7-3	TRBD2	-	TRBJ2-5	CASSARGGGPETQYF	TGTGCCAGCAGCGCCCGGGGGGGCGGGCCAGAGACCCAGTACTTC
TRBV11-2	-	medium-sized	TRBJ2-7	CASSFGSNYEQYF	TGTGCCAGCAGCTTTGGGTCGAACTACGAGCAGTACTTC
TRBV20-1	-	-	TRBJ2-5	CSALLPGAGLETQYF	TGCAGTGCCCTACTCCCCGGGGCGGGGCTAGAGACCCAGTACTTC
TRBV20-1	TRBD1	few	TRBJ2-3	CSARDQLGRGITDTQYF	TGCAGTGCTAGAGATCAGCTCGGCAGGGGGATCACAGATACGCAGTATTTT
TRBV7-6	-	-	TRBJ2-5	CASTHYPSSETQYF	TGTGCCAGCACCCACTACCCTAGCAGCGAGACCCAGTACTTC
TRBV29-1	-	once	TRBJ2-7	CSVETTYEQYF	TGCAGCGTTGAGACGACCTACGAGCAGTACTTC
TRBV11-2	-	-	TRBJ2-4	CASSLDRTLRAKNIQYF	TGTGCCAGCAGCTTAGATCGGACCCTGAGGGCCAAAAACATTCAGTACTTC
TRBV7-2	TRBD2	-	TRBJ2-3	CASSLAVTSGTDTQYF	TGTGCCAGCAGCTTAGCGGTTACTAGCGGCACAGATACGCAGTATTTT
TRBV6-5	-	many	TRBJ2-7	CASRTGRDLQYF	TGTGCCAGCAGAACAGGCCGGGACCTCCAGTACTTC
TRBV6-2/TRBV6-3	TRBD1	-	TRBJ1-2	CASSPSRQGAVSNYGYTF	TGTGCCAGCAGTCCGTCACGACAGGGGGCCGTCTCTAACTATGGCTACACCTTC
TRBV9	-	-	TRBJ1-1	CASSVSSIWDTEAFF	TGTGCCAGCAGCGTCAGCTCCATTTGGGACACTGAAGCTTTCTTT
TRBV6-6	-	few	TRBJ1-5	CASSYRPGPGQPQHF	TGTGCCAGCAGTTACCGCCCAGGGCCGGGGCAGCCCCAGCATTTT
TRBV2	-	-	TRBJ1-5	CASSTNQGLNQPQHF	TGTGCCAGCAGTACGAACCAGGGGTTAAATCAGCCCCAGCATTTT
TRBV12-5	-	few	TRBJ2-5	CASGLGAGGTETQYF	TGTGCTAGTGGTTTGGGGGCTGGGGGAACGGAGACCCAGTACTTC
TRBV29-1	-	many	TRBJ2-3	CSNRLGDTQYF	TGCAGCAACCGTCTAGGCGATACGCAGTATTTT
TRBV10-1	TRBD2	-	TRBJ2-5	CSSSESGRGGETQYF	TGCTCCAGCAGTGAGTCTGGTCGGGGAGGGGAGACCCAGTACTTC
TRBV7-2	-	few	TRBJ1-2	CASSFMTNYGYTF	TGTGCCAGCAGCTTTATGACTAACTATGGCTACACCTTC
TRBV29-1	-	many	TRBJ2-2	CSVSMTATGELFF	TGCAGCGTATCCATGACAGCCACCGGGGAGCTGTTTTTT
TRBV7-9	-	many	TRBJ2-5	CASSLDLAPRQETQYF	TGTGCCAGCAGCTTAGACCTAGCTCCAAGGCAAGAGACCCAGTACTTC
TRBV10-2	-	few	TRBJ2-1	CASSDTWTGDNNEQFF	TGCGCCAGCAGTGATACGTGGACGGGGGACAACAATGAGCAGTTCTTC